This T cell receptor beta chain was sequenced during a study of blood T cell repertoires in COVID-19. Study as a whole: Specimens from acute and convalescent COVID-19 originated in the United States, Italy and Spain. PBMCs, B-cell-depleted T cells, or T cells were the source of the cDNA or gDNA that made up the material.

Study processing details: Estimated nucleated cell counts came from reference gene primer amplification. The data were produced by immunoSEQ multiplex PCR, yet TCRdb's version contains in-frame clones alone and is incomplete. V, J and clone size reflect that table, while D and trimming were determined from the DNA. This table holds some 200,000 clones, approximately 89% found once. This clonotype was obtained from a woman in her fifties or sixties with acute or convalescent COVID-19. Sample: peripheral blood.

In DNA, the CDR3 is TGTGCCATCAGTGAGCCGACTAGCGGTAAAGAGACCCAGTACTTC. It yields the protein CAISEPTSGKETQYF. The V gene is TRBV10-3, the J gene TRBJ2-5; 9 positions match TRBD2. With 2 bases clipped from V and 3 bases from J, the junction kept 4 bases outside the gene matches. CDR1 ENHRY and CDR2 SYGVKD come from the germline V gene. The CDR3 totals 15 residues.